This T cell receptor beta chain was identified in a study of OX40 agonist ivuxolimab in advanced cancers. Measured with immunoSEQ multiplex PCR; TCRdb has only the in-frame clones, and not every one. Among approximately 100,000 clones, about 92% were seen once, and the ten largest hold around 1.6%. CDR3 length: 15 residues. This TCR was sampled from an adult with an advanced solid tumor such as melanoma, head and neck, liver or kidney cancer. The genes are TRBV12-2 and TRBJ2-1. TRBV12-2 represents a pseudogene. The sample consisted of CD4+ or CD8+ T cells sorted from blood, taken in a trial of the OX40 agonist ivuxolimab. The CDR3 region is CASRPPGGFYNEQFF. CDR3 coding DNA: TGTGCAAGTCGCCCCCCCGGGGGCTTCTACAATGAGCAGTTCTTC.